Shown below are 13 T cell receptor beta chains from a single sample sequenced in a study of PD-1 blockade in classical Hodgkin lymphoma. Every one of the patients relapsed after autologous stem cell transplantation (brentuximab vedotin exposure was variable). Some clones are missing from TCRdb's copy, which holds only in-frame ones; the method was immunoSEQ multiplex PCR. The sample records about 100,000 clones, 80% to 90% being singletons. The input for sequencing was peripheral blood mononuclear cells (PBMCs), taken before the second cycle of nivolumab. These TCRs come from a human donor with classical Hodgkin lymphoma.

The V and J genes are TRBV18 and TRBJ1-2; the D is unclear. Germline V gene sequence: CDR1 KGHSH, CDR2 LQKENI. The CDR3 is 15 residues long. Trimming cost V 3 bases and J 2 bases, with 13 bases left between them. CDR3: CASSPPGRGNYGYTF. The CDR3, as DNA: TGTGCCAGCTCACCTCCCGGGAGAGGGAACTATGGCTACACCTTC. The variable domain in full, completed from reference TRBV18 and TRBJ1-2, reads NAGVMQNPRHLVRRRGQEARLRCSPMKGHSHVYWYRQLPEEGLKFMVYLQKENIIDESGMPKERFSAEFPKEGPSILRIQQVVRGDSAAYFCASSPPGRGNYGYTFGSGTRLTVV.

The CDR3 spells CASSGVMTSGGVVADTQYF. The CDR3 nucleotides are TGTGCCAGCAGTGGGGTTATGACTAGCGGGGGGGTGGTCGCAGATACGCAGTATTTT. The chain is built from TRBV28 and TRBJ2-3; 14 positions match TRBD2. The trim removed 5 bases at V and 4 bases at J, leaving 14 bases unmatched. Germline loops: CDR1 MDHEN, CDR2 SYDVKM. This CDR3 is 19 amino acids long.

The chain's CDR3 is CASSLTGENQPQHF. In DNA form, the CDR3 reads TGTGCCAGCAGCTTGACAGGGGAAAATCAGCCCCAGCATTTT. This chain connects TRBV6-6 to TRBJ1-5, with 8 bases lining up with TRBD1. The junction had 5 bases not matched to a gene; V was cut back by 6 bases and J by 4 bases. The germline gives CDR1 MNHNY, CDR2 SVGAGI (reference sequence). The CDR3 consists of 14 residues.

The rearrangement uses TRBV19 and TRBJ1-5, with a tentative D call TRBD1 (6 bases). Between the trimmed V and J ends, which lost 3 bases and 1 base, there was a span of 16 bases. From germline, CDR1 is LNHDA and CDR2 SQIVND (reference sequence). The CDR3 runs to 17 residues. CDR3 residues: CASSIAGEEWSNQPQHF. CDR3 nucleotide sequence: TGTGCCAGTAGTATTGCAGGGGAGGAGTGGAGCAATCAGCCCCAGCATTTT.

This clone has only one observation. This chain connects TRBV27 to TRBJ2-2; 9 nucleotides line up with TRBD2. J gave up 0 bases and V 6 bases, and 5 bases lay outside the gene matches. Germline V gene lookup returns CDR1 MNHEY and CDR2 SMNVEV (reference sequence). CDR3 size: 16 residues. The CDR3 DNA follows: TGTGCCAGCAGAATAGCGGGGGCGCCGAACACCGGGGAGCTGTTTTTT. It codes for CASRIAGAPNTGELFF.

The chain combines TRBV6-5 with TRBJ1-2, with 8 bases lining up with TRBD1. Germline CDR1 and CDR2: MNHEY and SVGAGI. This CDR3 region has 14 residues. J lost 7 bases, V lost 5 bases, and 9 bases had no gene match. The CDR3 bases are TGTGCCAGCAGTCAACGGACAGGGTCTGGTGGCTACACCTTC. Protein product: CASSQRTGSGGYTF.

The V and J genes are TRBV7-9 and TRBJ2-7, with 8 bases matching TRBD2. This CDR3 comprises 17 residues. Germline V gene lookup returns CDR1 SEHNR and CDR2 FQNEAQ (reference sequence). J lost 7 bases, V lost 4 bases, and 18 bases had no gene match. CDR3 region: CASSSGLSGAGRGEQYF. CDR3 nucleotides: TGTGCCAGCAGCTCGGGTCTTAGCGGGGCCGGTCGAGGAGAGCAGTACTTC.

This clone was seen only once. The chain uses TRBV6-5 and TRBJ2-7, with a weak D call TRBD1 (5 bases). Trimming took off 5 bases at V and 0 bases at J, with 11 bases between the two ends. The CDR3 length is 14 residues. Germline V lookup: CDR1 MNHEY, CDR2 SVGAGI. This chain's CDR3 is CASSPTTVSYEQYF. The CDR3, as DNA: TGTGCCAGCAGTCCCACGACAGTCTCCTACGAGCAGTACTTC.

J is TRBJ2-5 and V is TRBV19; possibly TRBD1 for D (5 bases). Germline CDR1 and CDR2: LNHDA and SQIVND (reference sequence). The CDR3 runs to 13 residues. Trimming removed 8 bases from V and 3 bases from J, with 13 bases in between. This CDR3 reads CASGPSREETQYF. The DNA for the CDR3 is TGTGCCAGTGGTCCCTCCAGGGAAGAGACCCAGTACTTC.

The chain has TRBV9 and TRBJ2-1, with 9 bases aligning to TRBD2. The V and J ends lost 0 bases and 0 bases, in that order; junction bases with no gene match: 10. This CDR3 has 19 amino acids. CDR1 SGDLS and CDR2 YYNGEE come from the germline V gene. The CDR3 nucleotides read TGTGCCAGCAGCGTAGAGGGTAGCGGGGGCCCTAGCTCCTACAATGAGCAGTTCTTC. This codes for CASSVEGSGGPSSYNEQFF.

This chain joins TRBV7-9 and TRBJ1-4; D is unclear. CDR1 SEHNR and CDR2 FQNEAQ come from the germline V gene (reference sequence). This CDR3 spans 19 amino acids. V was cut by 5 bases and J by 1 base, with 23 bases left in between. CDR3 residues: CASSPNLGSVRGTNEKLFF. The CDR3 nucleotides are TGTGCCAGCAGCCCAAATCTGGGCAGCGTGCGCGGAACTAATGAAAAACTGTTTTTT.

This chain connects TRBV10-3 to TRBJ1-2; D is possibly TRBD1 (5 bases). The CDR3 length is 13 residues. Germline CDR1 ENHRY, CDR2 SYGVKD. V lost 0 bases, J lost 7 bases, and 9 bases lay in between. The CDR3 here is CAISESTDSGYTF. Written as DNA, the CDR3 is TGTGCCATCAGTGAGTCGACAGACAGTGGCTACACCTTC.

The genes are TRBV7-3 and TRBJ2-7, with D tentatively TRBD2 (6 bases). The CDR3 is 19 amino acids. V gave up 1 base and J gave up 0 bases, with 22 bases separating them. Germline V gene data show CDR1 as SGHTA and CDR2 as FQGTGA. The CDR3 loop is CASSLSGKGRTATSYEQYF. In DNA, the CDR3 is TGTGCCAGCAGCTTAAGCGGGAAGGGTAGGACTGCAACCTCCTACGAGCAGTACTTC.